This T cell receptor (beta chain) was sequenced in a study of cytomegalovirus exposure and HLA in healthy donors. This CDR3 is built from 18 residues. CDR1 and CDR2 (germline): SGDLS, YYNGEE. With V trimmed by 0 bases and J by 13 bases, 15 bases remained unmatched. The study's findings and limits: It was confirmed in vitro that a few of the CMV-associated chains were specific for CMV antigens. The study labeled 150 to 200 TCR beta chains cytomegalovirus-associated.

13 Jbeta primers and 60 Vbeta primers were used for the PCR. Profiled with immunoSEQ multiplex PCR; TCRdb holds only in-frame clones, not every one. The sample holds roughly 120,000 clones, about 70% seen once. Regarding this clone: The target antigen is unknown.

The rearrangement uses TRBV9 and TRBJ2-1; 14 bases are shared with TRBD2. This receptor was identified in a man aged 25-45 years in good health and CMV-seropositive. Specimen: PBMCs. The CDR3 protein is CASSVDGTSGGLMGGQFF. In DNA, the CDR3 is TGTGCCAGCAGCGTAGACGGGACTAGCGGGGGCCTCATGGGGGGCCAGTTCTTC.